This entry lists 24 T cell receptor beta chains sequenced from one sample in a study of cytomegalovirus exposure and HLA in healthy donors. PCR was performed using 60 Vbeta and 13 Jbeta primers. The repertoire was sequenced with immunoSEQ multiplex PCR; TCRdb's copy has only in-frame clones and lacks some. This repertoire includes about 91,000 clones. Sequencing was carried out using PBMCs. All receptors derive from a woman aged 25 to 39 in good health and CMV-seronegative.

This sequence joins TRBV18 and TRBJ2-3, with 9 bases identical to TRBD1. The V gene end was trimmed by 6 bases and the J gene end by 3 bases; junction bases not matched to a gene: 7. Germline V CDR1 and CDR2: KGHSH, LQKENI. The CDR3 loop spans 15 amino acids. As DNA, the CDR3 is TGTGCCAGCTCCTGGGGACAGGGTGCGACAGATACGCAGTATTTT. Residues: CASSWGQGATDTQYF.

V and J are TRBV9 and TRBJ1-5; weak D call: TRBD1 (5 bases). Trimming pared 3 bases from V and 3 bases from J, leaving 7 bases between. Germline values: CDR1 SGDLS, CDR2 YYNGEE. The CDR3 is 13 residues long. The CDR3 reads CASSGGHNQPQHF. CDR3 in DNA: TGTGCCAGCAGCGGTGGACACAATCAGCCCCAGCATTTT.

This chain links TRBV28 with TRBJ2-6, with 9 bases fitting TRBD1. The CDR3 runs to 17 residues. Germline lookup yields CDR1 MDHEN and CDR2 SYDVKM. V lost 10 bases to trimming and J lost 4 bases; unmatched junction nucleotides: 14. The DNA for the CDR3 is TGTGCCACCCAAGACGGGACAGGGCCCTCGGGGGCCAACGTCCTGACTTTC. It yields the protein CATQDGTGPSGANVLTF.

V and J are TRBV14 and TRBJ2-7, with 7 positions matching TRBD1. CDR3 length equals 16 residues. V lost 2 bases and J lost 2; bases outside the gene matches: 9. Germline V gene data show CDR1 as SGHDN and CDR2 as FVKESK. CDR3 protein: CASSQLRTGFTYEQYF. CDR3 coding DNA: TGTGCCAGCAGCCAACTCCGGACAGGATTTACCTACGAGCAGTACTTC. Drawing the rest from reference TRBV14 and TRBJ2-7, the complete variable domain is EAGVTQFPSHSVIEKGQTVTLRCDPISGHDNLYWYRRVMGKEIKFLLHFVKESKQDESGMPNNRFLAERTGGTYSTLKVQPAELEDSGVYFCASSQLRTGFTYEQYFGPGTRLTVT.

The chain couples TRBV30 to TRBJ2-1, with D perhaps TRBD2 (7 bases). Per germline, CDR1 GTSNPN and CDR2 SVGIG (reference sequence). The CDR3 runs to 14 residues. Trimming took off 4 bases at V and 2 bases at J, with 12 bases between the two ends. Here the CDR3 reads CAWNRGDTYNEQFF. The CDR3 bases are TGTGCCTGGAACCGGGGGGACACCTACAATGAGCAGTTCTTC.

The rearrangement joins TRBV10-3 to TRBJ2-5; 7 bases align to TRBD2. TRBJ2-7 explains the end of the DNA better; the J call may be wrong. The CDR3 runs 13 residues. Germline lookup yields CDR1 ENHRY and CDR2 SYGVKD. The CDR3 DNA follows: TGTGCCATCAGTGAGTCGGGAGGGAACGAGCAGTACTTC. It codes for CAISESGGNEQYF.

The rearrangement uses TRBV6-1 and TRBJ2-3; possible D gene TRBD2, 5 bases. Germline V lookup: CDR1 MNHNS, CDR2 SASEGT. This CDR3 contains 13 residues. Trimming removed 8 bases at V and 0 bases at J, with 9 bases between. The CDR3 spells CASGLASTDTQYF. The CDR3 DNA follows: TGTGCCAGCGGACTTGCCAGCACAGATACGCAGTATTTT.

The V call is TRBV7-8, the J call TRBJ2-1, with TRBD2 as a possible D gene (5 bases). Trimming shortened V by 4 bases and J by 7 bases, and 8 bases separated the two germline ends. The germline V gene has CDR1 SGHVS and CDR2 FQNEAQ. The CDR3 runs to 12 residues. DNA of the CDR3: TGTGCCAGCAGCTCCCGGACTAATGAGCAGTTCTTC. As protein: CASSSRTNEQFF. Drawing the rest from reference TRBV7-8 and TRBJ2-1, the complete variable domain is GAGVSQSPRYKVAKRGQDVALRCDPISGHVSLFWYQQALGQGPEFLTYFQNEAQLDKSGLPSDRFFAERPEGSVSTLKIQRTQQEDSAVYLCASSSRTNEQFFGPGTRLTVL.

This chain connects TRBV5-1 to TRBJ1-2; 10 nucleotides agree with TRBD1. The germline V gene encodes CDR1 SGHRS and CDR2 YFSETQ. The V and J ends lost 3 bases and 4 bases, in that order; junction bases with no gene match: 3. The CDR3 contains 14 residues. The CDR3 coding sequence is TGCGCCAGCAGCTCCGGACAGGGGGGCTATGGCTACACCTTC. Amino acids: CASSSGQGGYGYTF.

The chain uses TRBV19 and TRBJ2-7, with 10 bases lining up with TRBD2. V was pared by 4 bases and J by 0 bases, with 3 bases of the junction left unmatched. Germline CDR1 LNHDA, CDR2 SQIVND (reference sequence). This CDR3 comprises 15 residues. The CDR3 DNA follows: TGTGCCAGTAGTACCGGGACTAGCGTCTCCTACGAGCAGTACTTC. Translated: CASSTGTSVSYEQYF.

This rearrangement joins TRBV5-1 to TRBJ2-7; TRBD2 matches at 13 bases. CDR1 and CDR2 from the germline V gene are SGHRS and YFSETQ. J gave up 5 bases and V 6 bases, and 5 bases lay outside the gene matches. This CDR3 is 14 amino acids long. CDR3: CASNVGLAGDEQYF. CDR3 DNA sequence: TGCGCCAGCAACGTAGGACTAGCGGGAGACGAGCAGTACTTC.

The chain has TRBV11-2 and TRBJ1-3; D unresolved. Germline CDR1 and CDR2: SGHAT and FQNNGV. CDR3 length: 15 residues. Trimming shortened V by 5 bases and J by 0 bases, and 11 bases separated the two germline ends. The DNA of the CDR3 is TGTGCCAGCAGCGTTGACAACTTCTCTGGAAACACCATATATTTT. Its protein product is CASSVDNFSGNTIYF.

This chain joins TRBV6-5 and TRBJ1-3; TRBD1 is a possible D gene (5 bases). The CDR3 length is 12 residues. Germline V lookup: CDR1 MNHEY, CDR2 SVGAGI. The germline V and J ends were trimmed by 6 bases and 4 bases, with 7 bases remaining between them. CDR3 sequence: CASRNRGNTIYF. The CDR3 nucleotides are TGTGCCAGCAGGAACAGGGGAAACACCATATATTTT.

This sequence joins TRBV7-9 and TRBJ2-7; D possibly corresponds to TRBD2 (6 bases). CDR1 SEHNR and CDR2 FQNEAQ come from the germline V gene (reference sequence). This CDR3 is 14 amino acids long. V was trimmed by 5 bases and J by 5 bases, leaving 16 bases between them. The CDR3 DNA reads TGTGCCAGCAGCCCTTGGGACTTGGTCAACGAGCAGTACTTC. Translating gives CASSPWDLVNEQYF. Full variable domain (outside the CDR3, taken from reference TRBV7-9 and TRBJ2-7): DTGVSQNPRHKITKRGQNVTFRCDPISEHNRLYWYRQTLGQGPEFLTYFQNEAQLEKSRLLSDRFSAERPKGSFSTLEIQRTEQGDSAMYLCASSPWDLVNEQYFGPGTRLTVT.

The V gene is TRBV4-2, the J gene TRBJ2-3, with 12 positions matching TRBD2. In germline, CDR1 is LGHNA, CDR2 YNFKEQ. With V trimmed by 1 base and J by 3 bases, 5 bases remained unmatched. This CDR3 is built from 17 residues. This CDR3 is CASSQGETSGRTDTQYF. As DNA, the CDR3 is TGTGCCAGCAGCCAAGGGGAGACTAGCGGGAGAACAGATACGCAGTATTTT.

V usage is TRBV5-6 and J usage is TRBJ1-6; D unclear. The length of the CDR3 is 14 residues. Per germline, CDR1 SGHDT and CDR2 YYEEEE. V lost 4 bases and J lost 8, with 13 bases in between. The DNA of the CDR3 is TGTGCCAGCAGCCCGCCCCTAGCGGATTCACCCCTCCACTTT. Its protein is CASSPPLADSPLHF.

The CDR3 sequence: CASSRLRGDTEAFF. CDR3 DNA sequence: TGTGCCAGCAGCCGTCTAAGGGGTGACACTGAAGCTTTCTTT. The chain carries TRBV7-9 and TRBJ1-1, with D maybe TRBD1 (5 bases). Germline V gene lookup returns CDR1 SEHNR and CDR2 FQNEAQ (reference sequence). The CDR3 length is 14 residues. Trimming took 5 bases from V and 3 from J, leaving 13 bases between them.

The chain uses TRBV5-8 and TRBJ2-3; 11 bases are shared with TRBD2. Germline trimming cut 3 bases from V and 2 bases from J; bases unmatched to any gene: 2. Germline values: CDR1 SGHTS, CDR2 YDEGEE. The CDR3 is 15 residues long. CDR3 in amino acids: CASSSSGRTTDTQYF. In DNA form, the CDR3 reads TGTGCCAGCAGCTCTAGCGGGAGGACCACAGATACGCAGTATTTT.

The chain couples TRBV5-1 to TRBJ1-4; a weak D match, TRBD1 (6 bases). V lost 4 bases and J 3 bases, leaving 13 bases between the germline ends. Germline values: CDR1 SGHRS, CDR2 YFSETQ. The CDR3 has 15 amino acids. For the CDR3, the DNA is TGCGCCAGCAGCATTCAGGGGTCGGCTAATGAAAAACTGTTTTTT. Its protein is CASSIQGSANEKLFF. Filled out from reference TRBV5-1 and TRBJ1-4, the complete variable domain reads KAGVTQTPRYLIKTRGQQVTLSCSPISGHRSVSWYQQTPGQGLQFLFEYFSETQRNKGNFPGRFSGRQFSNSRSEMNVSTLELGDSALYLCASSIQGSANEKLFFGSGTQLSVL.

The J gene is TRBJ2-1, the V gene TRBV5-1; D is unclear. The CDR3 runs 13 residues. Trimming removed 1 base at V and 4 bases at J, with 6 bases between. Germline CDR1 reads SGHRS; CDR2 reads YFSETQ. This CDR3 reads CASSLPGYNEQFF. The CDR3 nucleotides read TGCGCCAGCAGCTTGCCCGGGTACAATGAGCAGTTCTTC.

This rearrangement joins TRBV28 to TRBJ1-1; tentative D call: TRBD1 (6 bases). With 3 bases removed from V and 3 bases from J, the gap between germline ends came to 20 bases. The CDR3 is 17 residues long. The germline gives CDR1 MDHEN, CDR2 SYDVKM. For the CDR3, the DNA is TGTGCCAGCAGTTTTACAGGGAGCGGGGATCGGGACACTGAAGCTTTCTTT. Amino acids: CASSFTGSGDRDTEAFF.

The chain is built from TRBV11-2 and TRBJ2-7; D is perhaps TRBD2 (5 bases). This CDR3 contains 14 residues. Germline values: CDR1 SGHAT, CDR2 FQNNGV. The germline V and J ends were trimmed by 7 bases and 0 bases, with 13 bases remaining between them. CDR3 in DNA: TGTGCCAGCACTAGCACTAGTGCCTCCTACGAGCAGTACTTC. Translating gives CASTSTSASYEQYF.

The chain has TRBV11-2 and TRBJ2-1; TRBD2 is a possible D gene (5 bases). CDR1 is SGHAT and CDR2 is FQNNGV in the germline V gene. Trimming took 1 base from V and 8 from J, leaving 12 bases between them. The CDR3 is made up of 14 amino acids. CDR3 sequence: CASSLGLYDDEQFF. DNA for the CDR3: TGTGCCAGCAGCTTAGGACTATACGACGATGAGCAGTTCTTC. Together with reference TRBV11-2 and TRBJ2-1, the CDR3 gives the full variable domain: EAGVAQSPRYKIIEKRQSVAFWCNPISGHATLYWYQQILGQGPKLLIQFQNNGVVDDSQLPKDRFSAERLKGVDSTLKIQPAKLEDSAVYLCASSLGLYDDEQFFGPGTRLTVL.

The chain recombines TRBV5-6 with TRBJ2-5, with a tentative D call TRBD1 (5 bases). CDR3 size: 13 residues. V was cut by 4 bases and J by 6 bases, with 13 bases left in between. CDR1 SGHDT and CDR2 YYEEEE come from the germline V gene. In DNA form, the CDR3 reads TGTGCCAGCAGCGACAGCCTGCAACAGACCCAGTACTTC. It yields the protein CASSDSLQQTQYF. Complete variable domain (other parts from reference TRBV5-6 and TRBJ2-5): DAGVTQSPTHLIKTRGQQVTLRCSPKSGHDTVSWYQQALGQGPQFIFQYYEEEERQRGNFPDRFSGHQFPNYSSELNVNALLLGDSALYLCASSDSLQQTQYFGPGTRLLVL.